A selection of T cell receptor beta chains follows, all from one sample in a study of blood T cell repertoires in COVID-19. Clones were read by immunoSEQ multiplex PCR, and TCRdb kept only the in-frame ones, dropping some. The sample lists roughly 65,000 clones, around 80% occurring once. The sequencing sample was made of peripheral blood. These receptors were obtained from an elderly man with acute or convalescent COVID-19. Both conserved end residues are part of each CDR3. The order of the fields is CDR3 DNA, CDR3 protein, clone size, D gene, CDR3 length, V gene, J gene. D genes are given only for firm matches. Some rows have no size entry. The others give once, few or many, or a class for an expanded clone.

DNA: TGCGCCAGCAGTCAAGGCAGCGAAAACACTGAAGCTTTCTTT
CDR3: CASSQGSENTEAFF
size: NA
D: NA
length: 14
V: TRBV23-1
J: TRBJ1-1

DNA: TGTGCCACCAGTGATCCCATTGAAAAACTGTTTTTT
CDR3: CATSDPIEKLFF
size: NA
D: NA
length: 12
V: TRBV24-1
J: TRBJ1-4

DNA: TGTGCCAGTAGTCTCCGAACAGGTGGGGATGGCTACACCTTC
CDR3: CASSLRTGGDGYTF
size: NA
D: NA
length: 14
V: TRBV19
J: TRBJ1-2

DNA: TGTGCCAGCAGTCTCCAGCGGGAGGCCTTCTTTACTTCCTACAATGAGCAGTTCTTC
CDR3: CASSLQREAFFTSYNEQFF
size: NA
D: TRBD2
length: 19
V: TRBV6-6
J: TRBJ2-1

DNA: TGCAGCGTCGCCGTTAGCTCTGGGGCCAACGTCCTGACTTTC
CDR3: CSVAVSSGANVLTF
size: NA
D: NA
length: 14
V: TRBV29-1
J: TRBJ2-6

DNA: TGTGCCAGCTCGTCCCCCAATTCACCCCTCCACTTT
CDR3: CASSSPNSPLHF
size: NA
D: NA
length: 12
V: TRBV12-3/TRBV12-4
J: TRBJ1-6

DNA: TGTGCCAGCAGCCCTAGGACAGGGGCCGAGGATGGCTACACCTTC
CDR3: CASSPRTGAEDGYTF
size: NA
D: TRBD1
length: 15
V: TRBV7-9
J: TRBJ1-2

DNA: TGTGCCACCAGCCGAGGGGGGGCCAGCGGGGAGTACGAGCAGTACTTC
CDR3: CATSRGGASGEYEQYF
size: once
D: NA
length: 16
V: TRBV15
J: TRBJ2-7

DNA: TGTGCCAGCAGCAGGGGGCGGGATGGCTACACCTTC
CDR3: CASSRGRDGYTF
size: NA
D: TRBD1
length: 12
V: TRBV28
J: TRBJ1-2

DNA: TGTGCCAGCAGCTTAGCTCGGACTAGCGATGAGCAGTACTTC
CDR3: CASSLARTSDEQYF
size: NA
D: TRBD2
length: 14
V: TRBV11-2
J: TRBJ2-7

DNA: TGCAGCGTTGGTAGTCGAGAGACCCAGTACTTC
CDR3: CSVGSRETQYF
size: few
D: NA
length: 11
V: TRBV29-1
J: TRBJ2-5

DNA: TGTGCCAGTAGTATGGACTGGGGTCCCTACAATGAGCAGTTCTTC
CDR3: CASSMDWGPYNEQFF
size: NA
D: NA
length: 15
V: TRBV19
J: TRBJ2-1

DNA: TGTGCCAGCAGTCCAGCCGGGGTACCCACAGATACGCAGTATTTT
CDR3: CASSPAGVPTDTQYF
size: NA
D: NA
length: 15
V: TRBV2
J: TRBJ2-3

DNA: TGCAGTGCTAGTTCCATGTCAGGCACTGAAGCTTTCTTT
CDR3: CSASSMSGTEAFF
size: NA
D: NA
length: 13
V: TRBV20-1
J: TRBJ1-1

DNA: TGTGCCAGCAGCCCCCCCCTAGCGGGCACAGATACGCAGTATTTT
CDR3: CASSPPLAGTDTQYF
size: NA
D: TRBD2
length: 15
V: TRBV28
J: TRBJ2-3

DNA: TGTGCCAGCAGTACGGACAGGGTGTACGGAAACACCATATATTTT
CDR3: CASSTDRVYGNTIYF
size: NA
D: TRBD1
length: 15
V: TRBV7-9
J: TRBJ1-3

DNA: TGTGCCAGCGATTCTAGCGGGGGGGCGAACGGCCACGAGCAGTACTTC
CDR3: CASDSSGGANGHEQYF
size: NA
D: TRBD2
length: 16
V: TRBV27
J: TRBJ2-7

DNA: TGCAGCGTTGAAGCGGGACAGGGAGTCTACAATGAGCAGTTCTTC
CDR3: CSVEAGQGVYNEQFF
size: once
D: TRBD1
length: 15
V: TRBV29-1
J: TRBJ2-1

DNA: TGCGCCAGCAGCCAAACTGGACAGGGGACCAGCTCACCCCTCCACTTT
CDR3: CASSQTGQGTSSPLHF
size: NA
D: TRBD1
length: 16
V: TRBV4-1
J: TRBJ1-6

DNA: TGTGCCAGCAGCTTGACTGACAATGAGCAGTTCTTC
CDR3: CASSLTDNEQFF
size: NA
D: NA
length: 12
V: TRBV7-3
J: TRBJ2-1

DNA: TGCGCCAGCAGCACCGGGGCGGCGGGAGGTAGCACAGATACGCAGTATTTT
CDR3: CASSTGAAGGSTDTQYF
size: NA
D: TRBD2
length: 17
V: TRBV5-1
J: TRBJ2-3

DNA: TGTGCCAGCAGCTTACCCTCGGGGTACCAAGAGACCCAGTACTTC
CDR3: CASSLPSGYQETQYF
size: NA
D: NA
length: 15
V: TRBV5-4
J: TRBJ2-5

DNA: TGTGCCATCAGTGAGGCCCGCGGCGGGGAGCTGTTTTTT
CDR3: CAISEARGGELFF
size: NA
D: NA
length: 13
V: TRBV10-3
J: TRBJ2-2

DNA: TGTGCCAGCAGCTTACCTAGCGGAACCCACGAGCAGTACTTC
CDR3: CASSLPSGTHEQYF
size: NA
D: TRBD2
length: 14
V: TRBV11-2
J: TRBJ2-7

DNA: TGTGCCAGCAGCTTATCGGCGGAACCTAACACCGGGGAGCTGTTTTTT
CDR3: CASSLSAEPNTGELFF
size: NA
D: NA
length: 16
V: TRBV7-8
J: TRBJ2-2

DNA: TGTGCCAGCAGCAATTGGCGGGGGCAAGACTATGGCTACACCTTC
CDR3: CASSNWRGQDYGYTF
size: NA
D: NA
length: 15
V: TRBV21-1
J: TRBJ1-2

DNA: TGTGCCAGCAGCGTAGCTTCGATGGGGGCGATCACCGGGGAGCTGTTTTTT
CDR3: CASSVASMGAITGELFF
size: NA
D: NA
length: 17
V: TRBV9
J: TRBJ2-2

DNA: TGTGCCTGGAGGATAAGGGGGCGCCGGGAAAAACTGTTTTTT
CDR3: CAWRIRGRREKLFF
size: NA
D: TRBD1
length: 14
V: TRBV30
J: TRBJ1-4

DNA: TGTGCCAGCAGTTACGATGCAGGGGCCTACGAGCAGTACTTC
CDR3: CASSYDAGAYEQYF
size: NA
D: NA
length: 14
V: TRBV6-2/TRBV6-3
J: TRBJ2-7

DNA: TGTGCCATCAGTACGGGACTAGCGGGGAGCACAGATACGCAGTATTTT
CDR3: CAISTGLAGSTDTQYF
size: NA
D: TRBD2
length: 16
V: TRBV10-3
J: TRBJ2-3

DNA: TGTGCCAGCAGCCAAGAATTAGGGCAGGGGACCTATGGCTACACCTTC
CDR3: CASSQELGQGTYGYTF
size: NA
D: NA
length: 16
V: TRBV14
J: TRBJ1-2

DNA: TGTGCCAGCAGCCCAGGGACAGGGGAGCTGTTTTTT
CDR3: CASSPGTGELFF
size: NA
D: NA
length: 12
V: TRBV28
J: TRBJ2-2

DNA: TGCAGCGTTGGGGGGGCGAACACCGGGGAGCTGTTTTTT
CDR3: CSVGGANTGELFF
size: NA
D: NA
length: 13
V: TRBV29-1
J: TRBJ2-2

DNA: TGTGCCACCAGTGATTTTTCGACAGGGTATGGCTACACCTTC
CDR3: CATSDFSTGYGYTF
size: NA
D: TRBD1
length: 14
V: TRBV24-1
J: TRBJ1-2

DNA: TGCAGCGTTGAACGGCGGACGGGATACAATGAGCAGTTCTTC
CDR3: CSVERRTGYNEQFF
size: NA
D: NA
length: 14
V: TRBV29-1
J: TRBJ2-1

DNA: TGTGCCAGCAGCTTAGGAGGAAACCCCAACCTCATCCACGAGCAGTACTTC
CDR3: CASSLGGNPNLIHEQYF
size: NA
D: NA
length: 17
V: TRBV7-9
J: TRBJ2-7

DNA: TGTGCCAGCAGCCGACAGGGGATCCCCCAAGAGACCCAGTACTTC
CDR3: CASSRQGIPQETQYF
size: NA
D: TRBD1
length: 15
V: TRBV6-2/TRBV6-3
J: TRBJ2-5

DNA: TGTGCCAGCAGCTTCCGCCGGGACTCAGGTCCAGATACGCAGTATTTT
CDR3: CASSFRRDSGPDTQYF
size: many
D: NA
length: 16
V: TRBV7-6
J: TRBJ2-3

DNA: TGTGCCAGCAGCGTAAACCGGGAGGAGCAGTTCTTC
CDR3: CASSVNREEQFF
size: NA
D: NA
length: 12
V: TRBV7-3
J: TRBJ2-1

DNA: TGTGCCAGTCACAGGGGGCCAGCCCTGAACACTGAAGCTTTCTTT
CDR3: CASHRGPALNTEAFF
size: NA
D: TRBD1
length: 15
V: TRBV6-5
J: TRBJ1-1

DNA: TGTGCCAGCAGCAATATCCAGGGCGGTCAGCCCCAGCATTTT
CDR3: CASSNIQGGQPQHF
size: NA
D: NA
length: 14
V: TRBV21-1
J: TRBJ1-5

DNA: TGTGCCAGCAGCCAAGGACAGGGGGTTAATGAGCAGTTCTTC
CDR3: CASSQGQGVNEQFF
size: once
D: TRBD1
length: 14
V: TRBV7-2
J: TRBJ2-1

DNA: TGTGCCAGCAGCCCCGGACAGGGGGACACCGGGGAGCTGTTTTTT
CDR3: CASSPGQGDTGELFF
size: NA
D: TRBD1
length: 15
V: TRBV11-3
J: TRBJ2-2

DNA: TGTGCCAGTAGTAAGGGGGCAACTAATGAAAAACTGTTTTTT
CDR3: CASSKGATNEKLFF
size: NA
D: NA
length: 14
V: TRBV19
J: TRBJ1-4

DNA: TGTGCCAGCAGTTACCCGATAGCGGGAGTAGGGGAGACCCAGTACTTC
CDR3: CASSYPIAGVGETQYF
size: NA
D: TRBD2
length: 16
V: TRBV6-5
J: TRBJ2-5

DNA: TGTGCCAGCAGTTTAAGGGGTCTCACAGATACGCAGTATTTT
CDR3: CASSLRGLTDTQYF
size: NA
D: NA
length: 14
V: TRBV28
J: TRBJ2-3

DNA: TGTGCCAGCAGCCCTTGGGGAGGGAACACTGAAGCTTTCTTT
CDR3: CASSPWGGNTEAFF
size: NA
D: NA
length: 14
V: TRBV7-2
J: TRBJ1-1

DNA: TGTGCCATCACGGCCGGAGTCCCCTACAATGAGCAGTTCTTC
CDR3: CAITAGVPYNEQFF
size: few
D: NA
length: 14
V: TRBV10-3
J: TRBJ2-1

DNA: TGTGCCTGGAAACTCGGGACAGCCAACACCGGGGAGCTGTTTTTT
CDR3: CAWKLGTANTGELFF
size: NA
D: TRBD1
length: 15
V: TRBV30
J: TRBJ2-2

DNA: TGTGCCAGCTCACCAGTGTCTACGAACACTGAAGCTTTCTTT
CDR3: CASSPVSTNTEAFF
size: NA
D: NA
length: 14
V: TRBV18
J: TRBJ1-1

DNA: TGTGCCAGCAGCTTAGAGAGGGAATCCTACGAGCAGTACTTC
CDR3: CASSLERESYEQYF
size: NA
D: NA
length: 14
V: TRBV11-2
J: TRBJ2-7

DNA: TGTGCCAGCAGCGTAGTAGCGGGAGCGCCGGTAGATACGCAGTATTTT
CDR3: CASSVVAGAPVDTQYF
size: NA
D: TRBD2
length: 16
V: TRBV9
J: TRBJ2-3

DNA: TGTGCCAGCACCCCGAGGGAAACCGGGGAGCTGTTTTTT
CDR3: CASTPRETGELFF
size: few
D: NA
length: 13
V: TRBV12-3/TRBV12-4
J: TRBJ2-2

DNA: TGTGCCAGCTCACCACGGGACGTGGGGGGGCTCGAGCAGTACTTC
CDR3: CASSPRDVGGLEQYF
size: NA
D: NA
length: 15
V: TRBV18
J: TRBJ2-7

DNA: TGTGCCAGCAGCTTAGATAGAGGGGGGGGCGGCGGGAGGAGCTACGAGCAGTACTTC
CDR3: CASSLDRGGGGGRSYEQYF
size: NA
D: TRBD2
length: 19
V: TRBV11-2
J: TRBJ2-7

DNA: TGTGCCAGCAGCTGGTCCGGATGGAGGCGTGATGGCTACACCTTC
CDR3: CASSWSGWRRDGYTF
size: NA
D: NA
length: 15
V: TRBV5-6
J: TRBJ1-2

DNA: TGTGCCTCAAGTCAAACACCGGGAGGAGGAGAGACCCAGTACTTC
CDR3: CASSQTPGGGETQYF
size: NA
D: TRBD2
length: 15
V: TRBV2
J: TRBJ2-5

DNA: TGTGCCACCAGTGATACACAGGGGGTGGGTCAGCCCCAGCATTTT
CDR3: CATSDTQGVGQPQHF
size: NA
D: TRBD1
length: 15
V: TRBV24-1
J: TRBJ1-5

DNA: TGTGCCAGCAGTCGACAGGGTGGCTCCTATAATTCACCCCTCCACTTT
CDR3: CASSRQGGSYNSPLHF
size: NA
D: TRBD1
length: 16
V: TRBV6-6
J: TRBJ1-6